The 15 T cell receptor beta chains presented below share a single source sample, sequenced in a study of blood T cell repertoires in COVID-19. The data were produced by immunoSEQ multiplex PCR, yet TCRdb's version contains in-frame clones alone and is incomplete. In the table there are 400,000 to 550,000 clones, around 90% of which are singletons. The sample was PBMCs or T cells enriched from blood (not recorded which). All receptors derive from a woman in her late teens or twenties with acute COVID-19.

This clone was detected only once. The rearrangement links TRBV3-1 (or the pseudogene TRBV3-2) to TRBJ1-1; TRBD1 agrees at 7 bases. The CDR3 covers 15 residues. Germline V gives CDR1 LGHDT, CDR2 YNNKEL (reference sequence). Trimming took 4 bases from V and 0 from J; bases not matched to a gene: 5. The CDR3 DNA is TGTGCCAGCAGCCTGGGACAGATCATGAACACTGAAGCTTTCTTT. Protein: CASSLGQIMNTEAFF.

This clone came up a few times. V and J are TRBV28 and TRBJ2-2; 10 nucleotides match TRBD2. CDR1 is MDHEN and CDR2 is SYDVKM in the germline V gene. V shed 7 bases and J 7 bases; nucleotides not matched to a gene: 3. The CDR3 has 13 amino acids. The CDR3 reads CASTRTSGGELFF. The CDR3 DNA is TGTGCCAGCACCAGGACTAGCGGCGGGGAGCTGTTTTTT.

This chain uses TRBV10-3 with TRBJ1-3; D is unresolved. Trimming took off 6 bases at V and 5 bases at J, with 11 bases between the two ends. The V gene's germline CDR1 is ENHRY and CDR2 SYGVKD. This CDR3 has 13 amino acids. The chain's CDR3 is CAIRGEGRNTIYF. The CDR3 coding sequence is TGTGCCATCAGGGGCGAGGGCAGAAACACCATATATTTT.

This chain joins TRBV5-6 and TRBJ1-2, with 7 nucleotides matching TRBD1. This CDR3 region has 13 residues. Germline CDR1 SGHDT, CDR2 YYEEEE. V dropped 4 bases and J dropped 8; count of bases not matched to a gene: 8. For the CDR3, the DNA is TGTGCCAGCAGCCCCGGGACAGTACAGGGCTACACCTTC. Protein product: CASSPGTVQGYTF.

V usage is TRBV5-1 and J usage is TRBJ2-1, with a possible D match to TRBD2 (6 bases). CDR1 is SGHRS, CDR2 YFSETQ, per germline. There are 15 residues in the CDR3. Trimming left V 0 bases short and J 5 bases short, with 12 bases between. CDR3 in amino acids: CASSLAAGRNNEQFF. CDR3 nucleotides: TGCGCCAGCAGCTTGGCGGCAGGGAGGAACAATGAGCAGTTCTTC.

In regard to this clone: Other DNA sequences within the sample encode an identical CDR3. The CDR3 sequence: CASSRSGASYNEQFF. CDR3 nucleotides: TGTGCCAGTAGTCGTAGCGGGGCTTCCTACAATGAGCAGTTCTTC. The rearrangement joins TRBV19 to TRBJ2-1; the match to TRBD2 covers 8 bases. CDR3 length equals 15 residues. After removal of 5 bases from V and 1 base from J, the junction contained 4 bases not matched to a gene. Germline V gene lookup returns CDR1 LNHDA and CDR2 SQIVND (reference sequence).

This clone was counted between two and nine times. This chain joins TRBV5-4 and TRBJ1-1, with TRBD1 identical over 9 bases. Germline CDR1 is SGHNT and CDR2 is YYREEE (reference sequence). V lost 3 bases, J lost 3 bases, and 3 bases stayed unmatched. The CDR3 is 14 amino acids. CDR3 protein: CASSYRTGDTEAFF. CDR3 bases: TGTGCCAGCAGCTACCGGACAGGGGACACTGAAGCTTTCTTT.

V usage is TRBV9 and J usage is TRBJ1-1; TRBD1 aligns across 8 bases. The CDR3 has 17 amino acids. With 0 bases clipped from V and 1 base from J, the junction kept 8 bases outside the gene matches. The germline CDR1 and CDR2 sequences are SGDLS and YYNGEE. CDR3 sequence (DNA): TGTGCCAGCAGCGTAGAGGGGGCGACAGGGGAGAACACTGAAGCTTTCTTT. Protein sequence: CASSVEGATGENTEAFF.

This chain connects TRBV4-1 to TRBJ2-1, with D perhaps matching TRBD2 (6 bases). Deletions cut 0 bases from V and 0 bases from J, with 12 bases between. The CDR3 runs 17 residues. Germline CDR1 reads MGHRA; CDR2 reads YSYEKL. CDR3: CASSQDRVGGSYNEQFF. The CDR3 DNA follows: TGCGCCAGCAGCCAAGATCGTGTGGGGGGCTCCTACAATGAGCAGTTCTTC.

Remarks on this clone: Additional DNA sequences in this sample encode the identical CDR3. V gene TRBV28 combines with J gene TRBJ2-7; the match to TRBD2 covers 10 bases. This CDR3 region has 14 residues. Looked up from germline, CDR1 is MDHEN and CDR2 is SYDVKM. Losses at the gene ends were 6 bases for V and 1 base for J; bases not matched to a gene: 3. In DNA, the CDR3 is TGTGCCAGCAGGCCGGGACTAGCGTCCTACGAGCAGTACTTC. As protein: CASRPGLASYEQYF. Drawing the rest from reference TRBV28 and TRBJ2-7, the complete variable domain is DVKVTQSSRYLVKRTGEKVFLECVQDMDHENMFWYRQDPGLGLRLIYFSYDVKMKEKGDIPEGYSVSREKKERFSLILESASTNQTSMYLCASRPGLASYEQYFGPGTRLTVT.

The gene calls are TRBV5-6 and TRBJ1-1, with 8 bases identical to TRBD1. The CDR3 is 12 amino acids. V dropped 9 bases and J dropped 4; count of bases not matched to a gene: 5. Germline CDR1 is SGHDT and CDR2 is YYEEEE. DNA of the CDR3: TGTGCCACGGAAACAGGGGGCACTGAAGCTTTCTTT. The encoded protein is CATETGGTEAFF.

CDR3 coding DNA: TGTGCCAGTAGTCCACGGACTAGCGGGAATTTAAATGAGCAGTTCTTC. This sequence encodes CASSPRTSGNLNEQFF. The chain employs TRBV19 and TRBJ2-1; 12 bases fit TRBD2. Germline lookup yields CDR1 LNHDA and CDR2 SQIVND (reference sequence). V was pared by 5 bases and J by 7 bases, with 9 bases of the junction left unmatched. The CDR3 has 16 residues.

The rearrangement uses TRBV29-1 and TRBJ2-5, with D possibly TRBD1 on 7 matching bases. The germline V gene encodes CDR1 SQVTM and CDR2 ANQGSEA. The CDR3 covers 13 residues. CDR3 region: CSGVAGGQETQYF. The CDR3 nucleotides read TGCAGTGGGGTGGCAGGGGGGCAAGAGACCCAGTACTTC.

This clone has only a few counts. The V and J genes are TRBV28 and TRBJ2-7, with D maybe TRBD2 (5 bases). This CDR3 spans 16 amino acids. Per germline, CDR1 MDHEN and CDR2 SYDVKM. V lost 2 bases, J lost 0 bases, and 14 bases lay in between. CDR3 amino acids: CASSLARRANSYEQYF. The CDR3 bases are TGTGCCAGCAGTTTAGCACGGCGGGCTAACTCCTACGAGCAGTACTTC.

The CDR3 region has the DNA TGTGCCAGTTGGACAGGTTATATCTCTGGAAACACCATATATTTT. Protein: CASWTGYISGNTIYF. V gene TRBV19 combines with J gene TRBJ1-3; 7 bases match TRBD1. V trimming: 8 bases; J trimming: 0 bases; junction bases outside the gene matches: 7. This CDR3 region has 15 residues. The germline CDR1 and CDR2 sequences are LNHDA and SQIVND (reference sequence).